This TCR beta chain was documented in a study of early T cells in non-severe SARS-CoV-2 infection. TCRdb itself ran the 5' RACE reads through MiXCR, one entry per CDR3 protein. The repertoire holds more than 95,000 distinct CDR3 sequences, with approximately 15% as singletons. There are a few counts of this clonotype. The source is an adult who was a healthcare worker with PCR-confirmed SARS-CoV-2 infection or an uninfected control (not recorded which). Material for sequencing was whole blood.

For the CDR3, the DNA is TGTGCCAGCAGCCAAGATGCTGCGCAGCCCCAGCATTTT. It specifies CASSQDAAQPQHF. The chain recombines TRBV3-1 with TRBJ1-5; D is undetermined. From germline, CDR1 is LGHDT and CDR2 YNNKEL (reference sequence). This CDR3 has 13 residues. Trimming took 0 bases from V and 7 from J, leaving 7 bases between them.